The sequence of this T cell receptor (beta chain) was determined in a study of cytomegalovirus exposure and HLA in healthy donors (dated by TCRdb to 2016 to 2017). Some background on the complete study: An earlier analysis of a few hundred of the donors reported over 250 Gb of sequence data and 117 million unique TCR beta sequences obtained from some 200 million T cells. Along with the approximately 700-subject first cohort, a separate validation cohort of over a hundred different subjects was used. Class I and class II HLA loci were covered by the typing at four-digit resolution. Of the 300 to 400 genotyped donors, approximately 80% fell in the genetic ancestry cluster associated with self-reported Caucasian donors. Typing coverage differed by locus: A, B, C, DRB1 and DQB1 were typed in about 620-640 donors, DQA1 in about 510, DPA1 in roughly 590, and DPB1 in just under 480. On average, 235,054 unique TCR beta nucleotide sequences were sequenced per donor among a few hundred genotyped donors of the cohort, with roughly 18% of those sequences being non-productive. A later genetic analysis took genome-wide SNP genotypes for about three fifths of the roughly 670 donors and used that subset as a discovery cohort. The study aimed to test whether cataloging public T cell receptors could reveal signatures of past pathogen exposure. A later analysis re-analyzed previously published TCR beta repertoires from 550 to 700 donors and added high-resolution HLA genotyping to study TCR occurrence patterns. Donor age, sex, ethnicity and CMV serostatus were compiled alongside the repertoire data. Because of strong linkage in the cohort, 4 to 6 DR-DQ haplotypes were treated as single units for association and clustering. The study used immunosequencing to profile the T cell repertoires of about 670 subjects and linked those repertoires to cytomegalovirus serostatus. To predict cytomegalovirus infection status, the study brought together high-throughput TCR immunosequencing, statistical association of individual TCRs with disease status, and machine learning. Every discovery cohort repertoire had been produced on one sequencing platform. To decide whether each TCR beta V gene segment behaved as functional or pseudogenic, an earlier analysis of some 580 of the donors relied on high-throughput TCR beta sequencing. The later analysis used no new phenotypic data to find candidate immune exposures, relying instead on TCR beta sequences and their occurrence across donors. Approximately 300 gigabases of sequencing data and 75 million to 85 million unique TCR sequences made up an early release that covered approximately 650 HLA-typed donors. Points the paper makes about the study in general: The study gave a list of under 200 TCR beta chains associated with cytomegalovirus. A later analysis found that most CMV-associated TCR beta chains appeared HLA-restricted, with HLA associations seemingly driven largely by CMV exposure. In vitro tests confirmed that a few of the cytomegalovirus-associated TCR beta chains recognize cytomegalovirus antigens. Because HLA typing was unavailable for some donors at each locus, only the typed subset was used in association tests. Assigning TCR associations to individual alleles was difficult when HLA alleles, especially DR and DQ, strongly co-occurred. Roughly uniform sequencing depth across donors was assumed in presence/absence analyses, although this assumption may not hold. Correlated functional status among segregating V segments might be attributable to linkage disequilibrium, but an unknown experimental factor could not be ruled out. A further reported finding was that TCR beta sequences accurately predicted the HLA-A and HLA-B alleles for most subjects in the first cohort. According to the authors, the approach could potentially be generalized to other disease states and immunological phenotypes. A later analysis found that TCR association rates varied across HLA loci, with DRB1 alleles showing the most associated TCRs and HLA-C alleles the fewest. Most TCR sequences were seen in very few donors, while some public TCRs were found in many individuals. Broadly in line with IMGT annotations, most TCR beta V segments showed up in productive rearrangements about 87% or about 30% of the time in an earlier analysis of several hundred of the donors. CMV serostatus was the only immune exposure information available for the cohort. Only TCR beta chains were sequenced in this cohort, and the absence of alpha or paired-chain data limited detectable features. Because counts were too low, more than 15 rarely observed V segments, including chromosome 9 orphons, were excluded from the earlier analysis of several hundred of the donors. A cluster of highly shared sequence variants was judged likely to represent a technical artifact of the sequencing pipeline. In both the original and validation cohorts, the classifier was reported to diagnose cytomegalovirus status with high specificity and sensitivity. In a later analysis, HLA-associated TCR beta chains were found to be more clonally expanded and to have lower generation probabilities than equally common non-associated chains. At a false discovery rate of 0.05, a later analysis linked about 16,000 TCR beta sequences to specific HLA alleles. Several of the top co-occurrence clusters appeared to be linked to parvovirus B19, influenza, CMV and Epstein-Barr virus, according to a later analysis. An association between a missense DCLRE1C variant and V-gene and J-gene trimming of TCR beta chains was found in a later genetic analysis and replicated in an independent cohort. The 87-base-pair reads could not distinguish some IMGT-functional V segments, including TRBV6-2 and TRBV6-3, so those segments were excluded. In a later genetic analysis, fewer N-insertions in productive TCRs were reported among donors in an Asian-associated ancestry cluster than the roughly 640-donor mean.

Libraries came from the immunoSEQ multiplex PCR assay. For the multiplex PCR, a mixture combining 60 forward primers for TCR Vbeta segments and 13 reverse primers for TCR Jbeta segments was used. Amplification of the CDR3 region of rearranged TCR beta genes was performed with a multiplex PCR assay on genomic DNA. The Illumina HiSeq System was used to sequence the amplified TCR beta libraries as 87-base-pair reads. The authors' analysis ran thus. In a later analysis, 70 million to 95 million unique TCR beta chains were counted across the approximately 640 repertoires, and approximately 11 million of these chains were shared by at least two donors. A nearest-neighbor algorithm error-corrected the raw reads and collapsed the reads into unique sequences, merging closely related sequences to remove PCR and sequencing errors. To assign V, D and J gene segments, CDR3 sequences were aligned to IMGT reference sequences. For a sequence to be retained, a match of at least six nucleotides was required to both a V gene segment and a J gene segment. A rearrangement counted as productive if the CDR3 had no stop codons and remained in frame with V and J, and every other rearrangement counted as non-productive. Following IMGT convention, CDR3 was defined as the stretch from the second conserved V-encoded cysteine to the conserved J-encoded phenylalanine. The earlier analysis of approximately 500 of the donors excluded sequences that lacked an unambiguous match to a single V gene segment. An earlier analysis of several hundred of the donors called V segments functional above 56.7% productive rearrangements and segregating when the between-donor standard deviation exceeded 5%. A statistical classification framework was built to diagnose cytomegalovirus status from the catalog of TCR beta chain sequences. In a later analysis, V and J genes were assigned by comparing TCR nucleotide sequences against IMGT/GENE-DB human TR gene sequences. A later analysis assigned CDR3 sequences and most-parsimonious VDJ recombination scenarios with the TCRdist pipeline. A later analysis defined each TCR beta chain by its CDR3 amino acid sequence plus V-gene family, and excluded reads lacking a unique V-gene family. As a way to deal with suspected cross-contamination and a sequencing artifact, a later analysis dropped approximately 570 nucleotide sequences that were highly shared and had low generation probability. A later analysis calculated a clonal expansion index for each public chain from normalized within-repertoire ranks of inferred template counts. A later analysis computed generation probabilities with a VDJ recombination model fitted to out-of-frame rearrangements, and checked the results against IGoR. A later analysis scored TCR-TCR, TCR-HLA and TCR-CMV co-occurrence with hypergeometric tests, applying a repertoire-size bias correction to TCR pairs. A later analysis estimated false discovery rates by permuting HLA or CMV assignments 20 times. In a later analysis, co-occurring TCRs were grouped using DBSCAN, and TCRdist sequence similarity was added for clustering within HLA-allele-positive subsets. Co-occurrence clustering excluded repertoires with fewer than 30,000 or more than 120,000 public chains, plus five with anomalous nucleotide sharing. TCRdb mirrors the immuneACCESS table, restricted to in-frame sequences. Some clones are absent from its copies; in checked studies, under half trace to an unresolved V gene, and the reason for the others is unknown. From that table come the V and J calls and clone size; the DNA was used to work out D and trimming. The table kept for this sample lists about 200,000 clones. About 1% of the sample is held by the ten biggest clonotypes.

For this clone: There is no known antigen for this receptor.

After removal of 7 bases from V and 4 bases from J, the junction retains 8 bases not matched to a gene. CDR3 length: 15 amino acids, cysteine to phenylalanine. The retained sequence is limited to the CDR3, 45 bases, with the frame set at the first base. Via the germline V gene, CDR1 is MGHDK and CDR2 SYGVNS. In total, around 600 healthy bone marrow donors made up the cohort. At the time of sampling, all cohort members were nominally healthy, though unrecorded immune exposures were likely present. The donor tested CMV seropositive and was one of the 289 seropositive cohort members. A peripheral blood sample was provided by each donor, and peripheral blood mononuclear cells were used for TCR beta sequencing. Genomic DNA was extracted from the blood cell samples with the Qiagen DNeasy Blood Extraction Kit.

Sequencing input: PBMCs. The V gene is TRBV25-1 and the J gene is TRBJ2-2, with TRBD1 matching 8 junction bases. The source of this sequence is a girl aged 2 to 9 in good health and CMV-seropositive. The CDR3 protein sequence reads: CASTADRGLTGELFF. Read as DNA, the sequence is TGTGCCAGCACCGCCGACAGGGGCCTCACCGGGGAGCTGTTTTTT.